Below, 11 T cell receptor beta chains from the same sample are listed, as sequenced in a study of cytotoxic CD8 clonotypes in ibrutinib-treated CLL. The method was immunoSEQ multiplex PCR; TCRdb's version includes in-frame clones alone and lacks a portion of them. In the table there are about 140,000 clones, around 90% of which are singletons. The starting material was PBMCs, obtained after 12 months of ibrutinib treatment. The receptors derive from a human donor with chronic lymphocytic leukemia.

This chain connects TRBV9 to TRBJ2-3; no clear D gene. Trimming stripped 5 bases from V and 1 base from J, with 11 bases between. This CDR3 spans 14 amino acids. From germline, CDR1 is SGDLS and CDR2 YYNGEE. CDR3 amino acids: CASREDGGTDTQYF. Written as DNA, the CDR3 is TGTGCCAGCAGAGAGGACGGAGGCACAGATACGCAGTATTTT.

The chain recombines TRBV5-1 with TRBJ2-1, with D unclear. The CDR3 extends over 12 amino acids. Germline CDR1 SGHRS, CDR2 YFSETQ. Trimming removed 4 bases at V and 9 bases at J, with 11 bases between. The CDR3 is CASSPRDGEQFF. The CDR3 DNA reads as TGCGCCAGCAGCCCTAGGGATGGTGAGCAGTTCTTC.

The chain carries TRBV5-1 and TRBJ2-4, with a tentative D call TRBD1 (5 bases). The CDR3 consists of 16 residues. Germline V gene data show CDR1 as SGHRS and CDR2 as YFSETQ. V shed 4 bases and J shed 0 bases, with 14 bases lying between them. CDR3 coding DNA: TGCGCCAGCAGCACTACAGGAGCCTTAGCCAAAAACATTCAGTACTTC. This encodes CASSTTGALAKNIQYF.

The chain is built from TRBV4-1 and TRBJ1-3; D gene ambiguous. Trimming cost V 0 bases and J 2 bases, with 8 bases left between them. Germline V gives CDR1 MGHRA, CDR2 YSYEKL. This CDR3 comprises 15 residues. CDR3 loop: CASSQEIRAGNTIYF. The CDR3 nucleotides read TGCGCCAGCAGCCAAGAGATACGAGCTGGAAACACCATATATTTT.

The chain carries TRBV28 and TRBJ2-6; a possible D gene is TRBD2 (5 bases). V was clipped by 6 bases and J by 1 base, with 16 bases between them. CDR3 size: 17 residues. In germline, CDR1 is MDHEN, CDR2 SYDVKM. CDR3 sequence reads: CASSRQQLVSGANVLTF. Written as DNA, the CDR3 is TGTGCCAGCAGCCGACAACAACTAGTTTCTGGGGCCAACGTCCTGACTTTC.

The chain uses TRBV28 and TRBJ1-5, with D hard to call. Germline V gives CDR1 MDHEN, CDR2 SYDVKM. The V end lost 4 bases, the J end lost 6 bases, and 4 bases lay between the germline ends. The CDR3 runs to 11 residues. In nucleotides, the CDR3 is TGTGCCAGCAGTTCTGGTCAGCCCCAGCATTTT. Its protein product is CASSSGQPQHF.

The chain joins TRBV18 to TRBJ1-1; D gene uncertain. This CDR3 has 14 residues. Germline CDR1 KGHSH, CDR2 LQKENI. Trimming shortened V by 0 bases and J by 3 bases, and 8 bases separated the two germline ends. CDR3 sequence reads: CASSPPGFYTEAFF. The CDR3 DNA sequence: TGTGCCAGCTCACCACCGGGTTTTTACACTGAAGCTTTCTTT.

The chain combines TRBV5-1 with TRBJ2-3; D is perhaps TRBD2 (6 bases). The germline V gene encodes CDR1 SGHRS and CDR2 YFSETQ. Trimming stripped 0 bases from V and 2 bases from J, with 16 bases between. CDR3 size: 17 residues. The CDR3 spells CASSLVSVAEDTDTQYF. CDR3 in DNA: TGCGCCAGCAGCTTGGTGTCGGTAGCGGAAGACACAGATACGCAGTATTTT.

This chain uses TRBV6-4 with TRBJ2-3, with 11 bases matching TRBD2. V dropped 7 bases and J dropped 5; count of bases not matched to a gene: 11. Per germline, CDR1 MRHNA and CDR2 SNTAGT. The CDR3 consists of 16 residues. The CDR3 region is CASTDGSGRGGDTQYF. CDR3 nucleotide sequence: TGTGCCAGCACCGACGGTAGCGGGAGGGGGGGAGATACGCAGTATTTT.

The CDR3 protein is CASSLRLGTSGYNEQFF. CDR3 DNA sequence: TGCGCCAGCAGCTTGAGGCTAGGGACTAGCGGTTACAATGAGCAGTTCTTC. This chain uses TRBV5-1 with TRBJ2-1, with TRBD2 identical over 11 bases. Trimming at V came to 1 base and at J to 4 bases, leaving 7 bases not matched to a gene. Germline lookup yields CDR1 SGHRS and CDR2 YFSETQ. The CDR3 has 17 residues.

This chain links TRBV18 with TRBJ2-3, with D unresolved. There are 13 residues in the CDR3. V lost 5 bases and J 0 bases, leaving 6 bases between the germline ends. Per germline, CDR1 KGHSH and CDR2 LQKENI. CDR3 amino acids: CASSGGSTDTQYF. The CDR3 DNA reads TGTGCCAGCTCAGGTGGGAGCACAGATACGCAGTATTTT.